The present entry profiles one T cell receptor (beta chain) with its context. Antigen specificity is unknown. This entry is derived from a study of T cell responses to AZD1222 COVID-19 vaccine. Whole-study context: It was second doses at about 4 or about 12 weeks that were pooled. General study results and limits: Seropositive AZD1222 recipients at baseline numbered only five or six.

CDR1 and CDR2 from the germline V gene are LNHNV and YYDKDF (reference sequence). This CDR3 has 14 residues. V lost 5 bases, J lost 3 bases, and 14 bases lay in between. The assay was immunoSEQ multiplex PCR, and TCRdb's table has in-frame clones only and misses some. The data contain 200,000 or so clones, around 93% of them singletons. The J gene is TRBJ2-7, the V gene TRBV15; D ambiguous. The receptor's source is an adult in good health. The sequencing used peripheral blood, collected on day 0 of AZD1222 vaccination. In DNA form, the CDR3 reads TGTGCCACCAGCGGTCCTAGGACCCTCTACGAGCAGTACTTC. Its translation: CATSGPRTLYEQYF.